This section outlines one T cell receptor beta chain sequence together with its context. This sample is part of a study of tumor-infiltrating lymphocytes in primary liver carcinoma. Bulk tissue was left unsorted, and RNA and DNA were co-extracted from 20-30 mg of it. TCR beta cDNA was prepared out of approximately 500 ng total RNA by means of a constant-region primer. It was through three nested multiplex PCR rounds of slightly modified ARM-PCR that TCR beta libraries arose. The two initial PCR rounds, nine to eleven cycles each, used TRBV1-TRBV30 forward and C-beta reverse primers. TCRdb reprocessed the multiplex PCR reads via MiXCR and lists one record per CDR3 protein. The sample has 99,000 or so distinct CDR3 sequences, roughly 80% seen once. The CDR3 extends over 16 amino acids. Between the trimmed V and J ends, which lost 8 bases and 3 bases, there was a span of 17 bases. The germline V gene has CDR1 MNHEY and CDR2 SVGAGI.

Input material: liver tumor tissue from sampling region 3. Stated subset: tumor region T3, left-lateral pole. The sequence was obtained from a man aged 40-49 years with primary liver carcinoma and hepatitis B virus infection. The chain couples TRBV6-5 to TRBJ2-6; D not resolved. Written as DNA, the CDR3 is TGTGCCAGCGCTTTTATAGGGTTTCTTGGGGCCAACGTCCTGACTTTC. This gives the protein CASAFIGFLGANVLTF.